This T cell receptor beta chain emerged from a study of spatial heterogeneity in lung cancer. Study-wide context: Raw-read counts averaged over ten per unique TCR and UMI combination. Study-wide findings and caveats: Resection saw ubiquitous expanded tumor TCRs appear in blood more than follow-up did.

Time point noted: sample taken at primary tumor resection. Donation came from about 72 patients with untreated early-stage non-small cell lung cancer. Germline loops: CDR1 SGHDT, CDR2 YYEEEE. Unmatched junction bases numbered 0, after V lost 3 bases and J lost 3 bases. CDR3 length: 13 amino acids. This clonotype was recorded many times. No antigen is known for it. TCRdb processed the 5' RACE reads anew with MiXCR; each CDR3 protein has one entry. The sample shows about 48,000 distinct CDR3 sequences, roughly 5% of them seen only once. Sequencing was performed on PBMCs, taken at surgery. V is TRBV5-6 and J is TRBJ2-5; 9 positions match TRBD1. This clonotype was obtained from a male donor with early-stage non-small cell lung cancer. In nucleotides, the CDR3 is TGTGCCAGCAGCTGGACAGGGGAAGAGACCCAGTACTTC. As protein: CASSWTGEETQYF.